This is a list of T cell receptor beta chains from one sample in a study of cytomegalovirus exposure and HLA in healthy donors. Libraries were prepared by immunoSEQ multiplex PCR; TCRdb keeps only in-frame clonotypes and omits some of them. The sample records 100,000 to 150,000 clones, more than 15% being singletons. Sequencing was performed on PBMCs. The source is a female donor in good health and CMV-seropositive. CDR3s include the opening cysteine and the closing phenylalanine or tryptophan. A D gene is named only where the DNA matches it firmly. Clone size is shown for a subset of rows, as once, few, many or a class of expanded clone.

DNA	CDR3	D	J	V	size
TGTGCCAGCAGCGTAGCCCCGCAGGAGACCCAGTACTTC	CASSVAPQETQYF	NA	TRBJ2-5	TRBV9	NA
TGTGCCACCAGACAGGGTGAAACGAACACCGGGGAGCTGTTTTTT	CATRQGETNTGELFF	TRBD1	TRBJ2-2	TRBV19	few
TGTGCCAGCAGCTCGGTGTTCTACGAGCAGTACTTC	CASSSVFYEQYF	NA	TRBJ2-7	TRBV7-8	NA
TGTGCCAGCAGGGTAACAGGGGGAGGTTACTACGAGCAGTACTTC	CASRVTGGGYYEQYF	TRBD1	TRBJ2-7	TRBV6-5	NA
TGTGCCAGCAGCCCGAGGGAACCCGGGACAGTTGAAAAACTGTTTTTT	CASSPREPGTVEKLFF	TRBD1	TRBJ1-4	TRBV7-9	few
TGCAGCGTTCGTTCCGGGGGGAGTGAAAAACTGTTTTTT	CSVRSGGSEKLFF	NA	TRBJ1-4	TRBV29-1	few
TGCGCCAGCAGCCGGATCCTCCAGGGGGTGGTGGAAAAACTGTTTTTT	CASSRILQGVVEKLFF	TRBD1	TRBJ1-4	TRBV4-1	few
TGTGCCAGCAACGCGAGACAGAGGAGAAACTATGGCTACACCTTC	CASNARQRRNYGYTF	NA	TRBJ1-2	TRBV2	NA
TGTGCCTGGAGTGTACCTGGCGGGACCCTAGATACGCAGTATTTT	CAWSVPGGTLDTQYF	NA	TRBJ2-3	TRBV30	NA
TGTGCCAGCCAGGCGGGAGGCGGACATACGCAGTATTTT	CASQAGGGHTQYF	TRBD2	TRBJ2-3	TRBV7-3	NA